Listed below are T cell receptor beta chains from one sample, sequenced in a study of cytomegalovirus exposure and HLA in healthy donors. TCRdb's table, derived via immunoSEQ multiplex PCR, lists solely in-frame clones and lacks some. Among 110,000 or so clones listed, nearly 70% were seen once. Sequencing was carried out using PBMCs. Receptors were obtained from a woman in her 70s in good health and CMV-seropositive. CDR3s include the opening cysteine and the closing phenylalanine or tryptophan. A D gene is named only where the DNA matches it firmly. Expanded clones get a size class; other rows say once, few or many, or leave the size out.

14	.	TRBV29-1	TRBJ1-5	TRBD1	CSVVGQGRDQPQHF	TGCAGCGTTGTGGGACAGGGGCGGGATCAGCCCCAGCATTTT
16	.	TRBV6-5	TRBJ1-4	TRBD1	CASSYSRTGGFEKLFF	TGTGCCAGCAGTTACTCGCGGACAGGGGGCTTTGAAAAACTGTTTTTT
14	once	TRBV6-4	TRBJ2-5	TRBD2	CASSPTSGGWTQYF	TGTGCCAGCAGTCCTACTAGCGGGGGGTGGACCCAGTACTTC
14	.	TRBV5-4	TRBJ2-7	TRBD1	CASSRDSRRDEQYF	TGTGCCAGCAGCAGGGACAGTCGTCGAGACGAGCAGTACTTC
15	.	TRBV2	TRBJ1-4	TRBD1	CASSGQGGVNEKLFF	TGTGCCAGCAGTGGGCAGGGGGGAGTTAATGAAAAACTGTTTTTT
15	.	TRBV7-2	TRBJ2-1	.	CASSLAWSSYNEQFF	TGCGCCAGCAGCTTAGCCTGGAGCTCCTACAATGAGCAGTTCTTC
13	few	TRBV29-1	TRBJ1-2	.	CSVEDPQVYGYTF	TGCAGCGTTGAAGATCCACAAGTCTATGGCTACACCTTC
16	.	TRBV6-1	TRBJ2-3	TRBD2	CASSEYPSGGFDTQYF	TGTGCCAGCAGTGAATACCCTAGCGGGGGGTTCGATACGCAGTATTTT
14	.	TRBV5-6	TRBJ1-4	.	CASSPRVPNEKLFF	TGTGCCAGCAGCCCCAGGGTTCCTAATGAAAAACTGTTTTTT
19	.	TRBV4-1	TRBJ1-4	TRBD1	CASSPSTGTADFTNEKLFF	TGCGCCAGCAGCCCATCAACCGGGACAGCCGATTTCACTAATGAAAAACTGTTTTTT
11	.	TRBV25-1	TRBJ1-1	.	CATVYNTEAFF	TGTGCCACCGTGTATAACACTGAAGCTTTCTTT
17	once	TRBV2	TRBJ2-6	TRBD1	CASTGQGAPPGANVLTF	TGTGCCAGCACCGGACAGGGGGCTCCCCCTGGGGCCAACGTCCTGACTTTC
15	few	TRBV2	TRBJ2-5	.	CASSEEGGRQETQYF	TGTGCCAGCAGTGAAGAGGGGGGGCGTCAAGAGACCCAGTACTTC
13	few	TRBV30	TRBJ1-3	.	CAWSNRFGNTIYF	TGTGCCTGGAGTAACAGATTCGGAAACACCATATATTTT
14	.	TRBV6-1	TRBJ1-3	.	CASKGSGAGNTIYF	TGTGCCAGCAAGGGCTCGGGGGCTGGAAACACCATATATTTT
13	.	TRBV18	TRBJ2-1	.	CASSQDSYNEQFF	TGTGCCAGCTCCCAGGACAGTTACAATGAGCAGTTCTTC
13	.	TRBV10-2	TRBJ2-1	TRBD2	CASRYGGAAEQFF	TGCGCCAGCAGGTACGGGGGGGCCGCTGAGCAGTTCTTC
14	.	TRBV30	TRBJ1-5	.	CAWSRGAGNQPQHF	TGTGCCTGGAGCCGGGGGGCAGGCAATCAGCCCCAGCATTTT
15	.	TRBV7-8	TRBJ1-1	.	CASSLSDGMNTEAFF	TGTGCCAGCAGCTTAAGCGACGGAATGAACACTGAAGCTTTCTTT
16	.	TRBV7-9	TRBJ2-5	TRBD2	CASSSRTTSGEETQYF	TGTGCCAGCAGCTCCCGGACGACTAGCGGGGAAGAGACCCAGTACTTC
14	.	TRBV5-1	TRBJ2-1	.	CASSLGSEYNEQFF	TGCGCCAGCAGCTTGGGAAGCGAGTACAATGAGCAGTTCTTC
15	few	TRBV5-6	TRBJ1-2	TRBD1	CASSSPVTGVLGYTF	TGTGCCAGCAGCTCGCCGGTGACAGGGGTGCTTGGCTACACCTTC
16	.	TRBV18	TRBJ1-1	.	CASSPNPINMNTEAFF	TGTGCCAGCTCACCTAATCCGATCAACATGAACACTGAAGCTTTCTTT
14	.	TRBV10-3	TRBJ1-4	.	CAIRARRDDEKLFF	TGTGCCATCAGGGCCCGGCGGGATGATGAAAAACTGTTTTTT
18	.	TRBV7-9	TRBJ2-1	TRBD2	CASSSWTSGGDSYNEQFF	TGTGCCAGCAGCTCATGGACTAGCGGGGGGGATTCCTACAATGAGCAGTTCTTC
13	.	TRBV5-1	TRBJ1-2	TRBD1	CASSLEGGEGYTF	TGCGCCAGCAGCTTGGAAGGGGGCGAGGGCTACACCTTC
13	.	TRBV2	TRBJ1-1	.	CASRIFEETEAFF	TGTGCCAGCAGAATTTTTGAGGAAACTGAAGCTTTCTTT
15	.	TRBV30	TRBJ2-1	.	CAWSVRARTGNEQFF	TGTGCCTGGAGTGTACGGGCCAGGACTGGGAATGAGCAGTTCTTC
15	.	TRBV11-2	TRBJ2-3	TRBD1	CASSLSGQGPDTQYF	TGTGCCAGCAGCTTGAGTGGACAGGGGCCAGATACGCAGTATTTT
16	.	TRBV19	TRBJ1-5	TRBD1	CASSMAGQGNNQPQHF	TGTGCCAGTAGTATGGCGGGACAGGGGAACAATCAGCCCCAGCATTTT
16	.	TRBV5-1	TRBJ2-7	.	CASSSMGGGAIHEQYF	TGCGCCAGCAGCTCCATGGGGGGGGGCGCCATCCACGAGCAGTACTTC
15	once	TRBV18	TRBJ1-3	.	CASSPVGGTGNTIYF	TGTGCCAGCTCACCAGTCGGGGGTACTGGAAACACCATATATTTT
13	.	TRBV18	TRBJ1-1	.	CASSPRGNTEAFF	TGTGCCAGCTCACCAAGAGGAAACACTGAAGCTTTCTTT
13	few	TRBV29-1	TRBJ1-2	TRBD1	CSVWGGQGAGYTF	TGCAGCGTTTGGGGTGGACAGGGGGCTGGCTACACCTTC
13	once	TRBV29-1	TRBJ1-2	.	CSATQTLGYGYTF	TGCAGCGCCACACAGACCCTTGGGTATGGCTACACCTTC
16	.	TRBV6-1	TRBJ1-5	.	CASSEEMRVSNQPQHF	TGTGCCAGCAGTGAGGAAATGAGGGTAAGCAATCAGCCCCAGCATTTT
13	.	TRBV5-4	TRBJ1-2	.	CASTSGQRYGYTF	TGTGCCAGCACCAGCGGACAGAGATATGGCTACACCTTC
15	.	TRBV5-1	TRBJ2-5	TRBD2	CASSLAGRPQETQYF	TGCGCCAGCAGCTTAGCGGGGCGGCCCCAAGAGACCCAGTACTTC
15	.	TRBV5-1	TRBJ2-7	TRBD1	CASSLGGQGNYEQYF	TGCGCCAGCAGCTTGGGGGGACAGGGGAACTACGAGCAGTACTTC